This T cell receptor (beta chain) was identified during a study of radiation and T cells in renal cell carcinoma. Noted treatment: 15 Gy SBRT to primary tumor, nephrectomy 4 weeks later. Profiling relied on immunoSEQ multiplex PCR, and the TCRdb table lists in-frame clones only, not all of them. The table shows over 15,000 clones, with just over 60% occurring only once. This clone was observed a handful of times. The ends were cut back, 5 bases at V and 5 bases at J, with 10 bases in the middle. CDR3 length equals 13 residues. The germline V gene has CDR1 MNHNS and CDR2 SASEGT. Specimen: tumor tissue, collected from a patient whose treatment included radiotherapy and nephrectomy. This TCR came from a woman in her 70s with renal cell carcinoma. The V and J genes are TRBV6-1 and TRBJ1-5; TRBD1 might be the D (6 bases). CDR3 nucleotides: TGTGCCAGCAGTTTTCACAGGGATCAGCCCCAGCATTTT. This encodes CASSFHRDQPQHF.